These 5 T cell receptor beta chains originate from one sample sequenced in a study of blood T cell repertoires in COVID-19. The method was immunoSEQ multiplex PCR; TCRdb's version includes in-frame clones alone and lacks a portion of them. The sample lists 100,000 to 150,000 clones; more than 70% were seen once. Material: peripheral blood. All receptors come from a human donor in a cohort sampled during active COVID-19.

This chain connects TRBV6-1 to TRBJ2-7; 7 nucleotides align to TRBD1. The CDR3 has 14 residues. J gave up 3 bases and V 1 base, and 3 bases lay outside the gene matches. Germline lookup yields CDR1 MNHNS and CDR2 SASEGT. In nucleotides, the CDR3 is TGTGCCAGCAGTGAAGGAAGACAGGGCTACGAGCAGTACTTC. Amino acid sequence: CASSEGRQGYEQYF.

This rearrangement joins TRBV27 to TRBJ2-7, with 9 bases lining up with TRBD1. Trimming cost V 3 bases and J 4 bases; bases outside gene matches: 7. Germline values: CDR1 MNHEY, CDR2 SMNVEV (reference sequence). The CDR3 sequence is 15 residues long. CDR3 amino acids: CASSFSLTGGYEQYF. The DNA for the CDR3 is TGTGCCAGCAGTTTCTCGTTGACAGGGGGATACGAGCAGTACTTC.

The chain is built from TRBV12-3 or TRBV12-4 and TRBJ1-2; D may be TRBD1 (6 bases). V lost 5 bases and J lost 6, with 13 bases in between. The CDR3 has 13 residues. The CDR3 DNA reads TGTGCCAGCAGTACTCATCAGGGGAATGGCTACACCTTC. It codes for CASSTHQGNGYTF.

V gene TRBV2 combines with J gene TRBJ2-3; no reliable D call. This CDR3 is 15 amino acids long. Trimming stripped 0 bases from V and 2 bases from J, with 9 bases between. Per the germline V gene, CDR1 is SNHLY and CDR2 is FYNNEI. The CDR3 bases are TGTGCCAGCAGTGAAGCTGGAGCGTTCACAGATACGCAGTATTTT. It is translated as CASSEAGAFTDTQYF.

Many counts were recorded for this clone. The sample holds other DNA sequences that translate to the same CDR3. The rearrangement uses TRBV7-9 and TRBJ2-3, with D possibly TRBD1 on 5 matching bases. This CDR3 spans 14 amino acids. Trimming took 1 base from V and 2 from J, leaving 7 bases between them. The germline gives CDR1 SEHNR, CDR2 FQNEAQ (reference sequence). CDR3 in DNA: TGTGCCAGCAGCTTAGACAGGCCCACAGATACGCAGTATTTT. It is translated as CASSLDRPTDTQYF.